The T cell receptor beta chain under discussion was sequenced for a study of CD8 T cells in Susac syndrome. Study-wide context: Of the sequenced Susac syndrome patients, 5 or 6 had active disease and about 8 were in remission. Patients with Susac syndrome had blood drawn and were at that point therapy-naive, on corticosteroids, or on intravenous immunoglobulin alone.

Random hexamers primed reverse transcription of about 0.5 to 1 ug RNA. The method of amplification for TCR beta CDR3 was immunoSEQ multiplex PCR, covering 54 Vbeta and 13 Jbeta. TCRdb passed the immunoSEQ multiplex PCR reads through MiXCR, listing each CDR3 protein once. This table holds hundreds of thousands of distinct CDR3 sequences, roughly 95% found once. Study results and limitations: Within Susac syndrome CD4+ T cell repertoires, clonal expansion was not evident.

Details on this clonotype: The antigen is undetermined.

This receptor was identified in a human donor with Susac syndrome. The sequenced sample consisted of CD4+ T cells from PBMCs.

The CDR3 nucleotides read TGCGCCAGCAGCTCAAGCAGCCGCACAGATACGCAGTATTTT. Translated: CASSSSSRTDTQYF. The chain couples TRBV5-1 to TRBJ2-3, with D hard to call. V lost 3 bases and J lost 1, with 9 bases in between. The CDR3 loop spans 14 amino acids. Germline lookup yields CDR1 SGHRS and CDR2 YFSETQ.